This T cell receptor beta chain is from a study of T cell responses to AZD1222 COVID-19 vaccine. Study-wide results and caveats: Clonal diversity may have been underestimated in mostly white British donors. Two AZD1222 doses significantly raised spike-specific TCR breadth and depth over controls.

In the case of this clone: Its antigen is still unknown.

Researchers grouped second doses given at about 4 or about 12 weeks into one pool. Method: immunoSEQ multiplex PCR; TCRdb's copy keeps in-frame clones and lacks some. This table has more than 150,000 clones, around 86% appearing once. This clonotype was sampled from an adult who received the AZD1222 COVID-19 vaccine. Sequenced material: peripheral blood, taken 28 days after the second AZD1222 dose.

CDR3 coding DNA: TGTGCCAGCAGCCCGGGGGGAAGGAACACTGAAGCTTTCTTT. Protein sequence: CASSPGGRNTEAFF. The chain has TRBV5-4 and TRBJ1-1, with D possibly TRBD1 on 5 matching bases. Trimming cost V 4 bases and J 1 base, with 11 bases left between them. This CDR3 is 14 amino acids long. The V gene's germline CDR1 is SGHNT and CDR2 YYREEE (reference sequence). Looking up the rest from reference TRBV5-4 and TRBJ1-1 gives the full variable domain: ETGVTQSPTHLIKTRGQQVTLRCSSQSGHNTVSWYQQALGQGPQFIFQYYREEENGRGNFPPRFSGLQFPNYSSELNVNALELDDSALYLCASSPGGRNTEAFFGQGTRLTVV.